Below, 3 T cell receptor beta chains from the same sample are listed, as sequenced in a study of T cell responses to AZD1222 COVID-19 vaccine. This table comes from immunoSEQ multiplex PCR, and its TCRdb copy is limited to in-frame clones, with some not included. The sample records around 90,000 clones, 86% being singletons. This sample comprised peripheral blood, obtained on day 0 of AZD1222 vaccination. The source of these receptors is an adult in good health.

The rearrangement uses TRBV6-5 and TRBJ1-2; no definite D call. CDR3 size: 14 residues. Trimming removed 2 bases from V and 7 bases from J, with 14 bases in between. Germline CDR1 and CDR2: MNHEY and SVGAGI. The DNA for the CDR3 is TGTGCCAGCAGTTACAGCGGGGTTCCCGGTGGCTACACCTTC. It translates to CASSYSGVPGGYTF.

The gene calls are TRBV19 and TRBJ2-2; 9 bases fit TRBD2. The junction had 6 bases not matched to a gene; V was cut back by 5 bases and J by 2 bases. This CDR3 region has 16 residues. In germline, CDR1 is LNHDA, CDR2 SQIVND (reference sequence). CDR3 nucleotide sequence: TGTGCCAGTAGTCCCCTAGCGGGGACCAACACCGGGGAGCTGTTTTTT. It codes for CASSPLAGTNTGELFF.

The chain combines TRBV28 with TRBJ1-6; TRBD1 agrees at 8 bases. The CDR3 loop spans 13 amino acids. CDR1 MDHEN and CDR2 SYDVKM come from the germline V gene. J lost 10 bases, V lost 6 bases, and 5 bases had no gene match. CDR3 nucleotides: TGTGCCAGCAGGACAGGGGCCGGGTCACCCCTCCACTTT. Translating it yields CASRTGAGSPLHF.